The 13 T cell receptor beta chains presented below share a single source sample, sequenced in a study of a mutant IDH1 vaccine in newly diagnosed glioma. Their specific antigens are unknown. Specified time point: week 5, during vaccination. The vaccine gave 300 ug of a 20-mer mutant IDH1 peptide subcutaneously per dose. Profiling relied on immunoSEQ multiplex PCR, and the TCRdb table lists in-frame clones only, not all of them. The sample has about 58,000 clones; about 88% are singletons. Source: PBMCs, taken from a glioma patient whose treatment included an IDH1 peptide vaccine. The receptors here all came from a woman aged 45 to 65 with glioma.

The chain joins TRBV10-3 to TRBJ1-2; tentative D call: TRBD1 (6 bases). The length of the CDR3 is 17 residues. Trimming cost V 5 bases and J 1 base, with 20 bases left between them. CDR1 and CDR2 (germline): ENHRY, SYGVKD. The CDR3 DNA is TGTGCCATCAGTTCTCGAGGGGGGTCTGGGGATAACTATGGCTACACCTTC. Protein product: CAISSRGGSGDNYGYTF.

This chain links TRBV4-3 with TRBJ1-1; D is uncertain. V gave up 1 base and J gave up 5 bases, with 11 bases separating them. Germline lookup yields CDR1 LGHNA and CDR2 YSLEER. The CDR3 consists of 14 residues. The CDR3 sequence: CASSQASGGTEAFF. CDR3 bases: TGCGCCAGCAGCCAAGCCTCAGGCGGGACTGAAGCTTTCTTT.

This clone was observed a few times. This sequence joins TRBV19 and TRBJ1-1, with 7 bases identical to TRBD1. The V segment lost 3 bases and the J segment 0 bases; nucleotides outside the gene matches: 1. The germline CDR1 and CDR2 sequences are LNHDA and SQIVND (reference sequence). There are 14 residues in the CDR3. The CDR3 loop reads CASSMGQLNTEAFF. CDR3 DNA sequence: TGTGCCAGTAGTATGGGACAGTTGAACACTGAAGCTTTCTTT.

This clone has a single count. The gene calls are TRBV2 and TRBJ2-7; D is ambiguous. The CDR3 extends over 14 amino acids. Germline assignment: CDR1 SNHLY and CDR2 FYNNEI. V lost 7 bases, J lost 0 bases, and 13 bases lay in between. In nucleotides, the CDR3 is TGTGCCAGCACTCCGGCAGTTCGCTCCTACGAGCAGTACTTC. Amino acids: CASTPAVRSYEQYF. The full variable domain, rest sourced from reference TRBV2 and TRBJ2-7, is EPEVTQTPSHQVTQMGQEVILRCVPISNHLYFYWYRQILGQKVEFLVSFYNNEISEKSEIFDDQFSVERPDGSNFTLKIRSTKLEDSAMYFCASTPAVRSYEQYFGPGTRLTVT.

The chain recombines TRBV7-2 with TRBJ2-3, with D perhaps TRBD1 (6 bases). The CDR3 sequence is 15 residues long. Germline V gene lookup returns CDR1 SGHTA and CDR2 FQGNSA. Deletions cut 5 bases from V and 5 bases from J, with 17 bases between. The CDR3 region is CASSLYYRVQDTQYF. The CDR3 DNA reads TGTGCCAGCAGCCTTTATTACAGGGTGCAAGATACGCAGTATTTT.

In its sample, this clone was seen once. This chain links TRBV9 with TRBJ2-7; perhaps TRBD1 as D (6 bases). CDR3 length: 15 residues. Germline lookup yields CDR1 SGDLS and CDR2 YYNGEE. V lost 0 bases to trimming and J lost 1 base, with 11 bases between them. Written as DNA, the CDR3 is TGTGCCAGCAGCGTAGATCAGGGGACGTCCTACGAGCAGTACTTC. Translation gives CASSVDQGTSYEQYF.

The genes are TRBV7-3 and TRBJ1-2, with 10 nucleotides matching TRBD1. The CDR3 covers 13 residues. Germline CDR1 SGHTA, CDR2 FQGTGA. V shed 3 bases, J shed 9 bases, and the junction held 4 bases outside the gene matches. CDR3 coding DNA: TGTGCCAGCAGCTTCGGGACAGGGGACAGCTACACCTTC. Protein sequence: CASSFGTGDSYTF.

The rearrangement joins TRBV4-3 to TRBJ2-7, with D possibly called TRBD1 or TRBD2 (6 bases each). The length of the CDR3 is 15 residues. Looked up from germline, CDR1 is LGHNA and CDR2 is YSLEER. V was trimmed by 4 bases and J by 4 bases, leaving 17 bases between them. The CDR3 DNA is TGCGCCAGCAGCCTTACCGCGAGGGGGGATTACGAGCAGTACTTC. Encoded protein: CASSLTARGDYEQYF.

This clone is a singleton in its sample. The V call is TRBV5-1, the J call TRBJ2-2, with 10 bases that match TRBD1. The germline CDR1 and CDR2 sequences are SGHRS and YFSETQ. V shed 3 bases, J shed 7 bases, and the junction held 6 bases outside the gene matches. The CDR3 covers 15 residues. The CDR3 coding sequence is TGCGCCAGCAGCTCCGGACAGGGGGGCGGCGGGGAGCTGTTTTTT. This sequence encodes CASSSGQGGGGELFF. The variable domain in full, with the rest retrieved from reference TRBV5-1 and TRBJ2-2, is KAGVTQTPRYLIKTRGQQVTLSCSPISGHRSVSWYQQTPGQGLQFLFEYFSETQRNKGNFPGRFSGRQFSNSRSEMNVSTLELGDSALYLCASSSGQGGGGELFFGEGSRLTVL.

The rearrangement links TRBV7-2 to TRBJ1-1; weak D call: TRBD1 (5 bases). This CDR3 region has 16 residues. Germline CDR1 SGHTA, CDR2 FQGNSA. The V and J ends lost 7 bases and 1 base respectively, with 19 bases between them. The CDR3, as DNA: TGTGCCAGCAACATAGGCGGGTGGGGGAAGAACACTGAAGCTTTCTTT. Translation gives CASNIGGWGKNTEAFF.

The chain links TRBV10-1 to TRBJ2-3; weak D call: TRBD1 (6 bases). The ends were cut back, 0 bases at V and 0 bases at J, with 7 bases in the middle. Germline CDR1 WNHNN, CDR2 SYGVQD (reference sequence). This CDR3 is built from 15 residues. Here the CDR3 reads CASSESTGSTDTQYF. In DNA form, the CDR3 reads TGCGCCAGCAGTGAGTCGACAGGCAGCACAGATACGCAGTATTTT.

V usage is TRBV19 and J usage is TRBJ2-1, with a possible D match to TRBD2 (6 bases). From germline, CDR1 is LNHDA and CDR2 SQIVND (reference sequence). V gave up 4 bases and J gave up 3 bases, with 7 bases separating them. The CDR3 is made up of 13 amino acids. CDR3 in amino acids: CASSSGVYNEQFF. CDR3 nucleotide sequence: TGTGCCAGTAGTAGCGGGGTCTACAATGAGCAGTTCTTC.

The chain joins TRBV9 to TRBJ1-6; D might be TRBD1 (5 bases). This CDR3 has 18 residues. V was clipped by 1 base and J by 8 bases, with 22 bases between them. The germline gives CDR1 SGDLS, CDR2 YYNGEE. CDR3 nucleotides: TGTGCCAGCAGCGTAAATCCGTCGAGAGACAAGGGGTATTCACCCCTCCACTTT. It translates to CASSVNPSRDKGYSPLHF.